The source of this T cell receptor beta chain is a study of T-cell reconstitution after alpha-beta-depleted transplantation in children. Study findings and constraints: From newly produced T cells came most of the T-cell counts and diversity one year after transplant.

During its preparation, the TCRbeta library received unique molecular identifiers. TCRdb processed the PCR reads anew with MiXCR; each CDR3 protein has one entry. The table records some 840,000 distinct CDR3 sequences, roughly 15% of them present only once. CDR1 is LGHDT and CDR2 is YNNKEL in the germline V gene (reference sequence). The CDR3 consists of 15 residues. V dropped 6 bases and J dropped 1 base, with 16 bases sitting between them. This clonotype came up a few times. As yet, its antigen is unknown. This TCR was recovered from a male patient younger than 18 who had a stem cell transplant for acute lymphoblastic leukemia, so the T cells may come from the graft donor. The sample consisted of PBMCs, mostly from graft donor cells, taken 360 days after TCRalphabeta/CD19-depleted stem cell transplant. V is TRBV3-1 and J is TRBJ2-7; TRBD2 might be the D (6 bases). In nucleotides, the CDR3 is TGTGCCAGCAGGCCACGGAGGGACCCTTCCTACGAGCAGTACTTC. Encoded protein: CASRPRRDPSYEQYF.